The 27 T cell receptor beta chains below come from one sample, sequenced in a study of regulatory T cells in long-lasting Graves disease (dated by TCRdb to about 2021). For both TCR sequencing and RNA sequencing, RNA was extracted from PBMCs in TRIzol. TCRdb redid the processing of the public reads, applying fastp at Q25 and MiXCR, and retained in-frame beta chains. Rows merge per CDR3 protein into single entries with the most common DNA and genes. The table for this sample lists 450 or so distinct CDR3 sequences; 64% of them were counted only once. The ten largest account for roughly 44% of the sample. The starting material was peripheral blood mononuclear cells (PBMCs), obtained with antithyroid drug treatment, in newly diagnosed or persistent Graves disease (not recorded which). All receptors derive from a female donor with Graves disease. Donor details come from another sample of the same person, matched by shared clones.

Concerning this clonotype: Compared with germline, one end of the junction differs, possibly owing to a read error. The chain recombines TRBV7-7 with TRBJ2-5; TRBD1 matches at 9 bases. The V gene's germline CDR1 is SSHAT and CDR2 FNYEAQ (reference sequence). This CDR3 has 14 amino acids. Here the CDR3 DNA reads TGTGCTAGCAGCCCGGGACAGGGACTGGAGACCCAGTACTTC. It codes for CASSPGQGLETQYF.

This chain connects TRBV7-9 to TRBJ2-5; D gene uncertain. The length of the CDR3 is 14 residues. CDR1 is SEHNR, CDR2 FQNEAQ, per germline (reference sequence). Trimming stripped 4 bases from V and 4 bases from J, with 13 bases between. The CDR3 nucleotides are TGTGCCAGCAGCTCTTCAGGATCGGGAGAGACCCAGTACTTC. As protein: CASSSSGSGETQYF.

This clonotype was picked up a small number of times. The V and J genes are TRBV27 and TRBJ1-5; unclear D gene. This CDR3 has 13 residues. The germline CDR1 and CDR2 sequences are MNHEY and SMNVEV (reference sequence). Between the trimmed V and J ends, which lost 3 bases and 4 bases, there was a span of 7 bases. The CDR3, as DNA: TGTGCCAGCAGTTTGGGAACGAATCAGCCCCAGCATTTT. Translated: CASSLGTNQPQHF.

This CDR3 is CASSPGLYEGTDTQYF. The CDR3 coding sequence is TGCGCCAGCAGCCCGGGCCTCTACGAAGGCACAGATACGCAGTATTTT. V is TRBV5-1 and J is TRBJ2-3; D is uncertain. The CDR3 consists of 16 residues. In germline, CDR1 is SGHRS, CDR2 YFSETQ. Trimming pared 4 bases from V and 1 base from J, leaving 16 bases between. Full variable domain (missing parts from reference TRBV5-1 and TRBJ2-3): KAGVTQTPRYLIKTRGQQVTLSCSPISGHRSVSWYQQTPGQGLQFLFEYFSETQRNKGNFPGRFSGRQFSNSRSEMNVSTLELGDSALYLCASSPGLYEGTDTQYFGPGTRLTVL.

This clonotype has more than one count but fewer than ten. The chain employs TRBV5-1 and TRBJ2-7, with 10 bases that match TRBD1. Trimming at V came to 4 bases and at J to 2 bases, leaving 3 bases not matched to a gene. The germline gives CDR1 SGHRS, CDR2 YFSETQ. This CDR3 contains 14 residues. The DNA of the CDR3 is TGCGCCAGCAGCCGGGACAGGGGCCCCTACGAGCAGTACTTC. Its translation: CASSRDRGPYEQYF.

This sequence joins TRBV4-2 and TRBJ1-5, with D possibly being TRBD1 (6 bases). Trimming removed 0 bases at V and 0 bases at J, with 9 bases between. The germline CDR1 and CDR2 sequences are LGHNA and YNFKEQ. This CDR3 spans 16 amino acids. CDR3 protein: CASSQDRGDSNQPQHF. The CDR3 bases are TGTGCCAGCAGCCAAGACAGGGGCGATAGCAATCAGCCCCAGCATTTT.

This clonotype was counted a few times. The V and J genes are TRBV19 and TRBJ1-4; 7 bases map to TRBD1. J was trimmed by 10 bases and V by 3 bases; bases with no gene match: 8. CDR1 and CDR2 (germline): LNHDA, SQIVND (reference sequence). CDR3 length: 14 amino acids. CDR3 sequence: CASSISTGPGKLFF. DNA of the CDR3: TGTGCCAGTAGTATCTCGACAGGGCCCGGAAAACTGTTTTTT.

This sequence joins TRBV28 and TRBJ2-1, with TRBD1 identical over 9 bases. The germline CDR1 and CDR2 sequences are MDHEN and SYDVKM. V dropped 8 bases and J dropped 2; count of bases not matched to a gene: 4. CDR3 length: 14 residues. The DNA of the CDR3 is TGTGCCAGCGGAAGGACAGGGGCCTACAATGAGCAGTTCTTC. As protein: CASGRTGAYNEQFF.

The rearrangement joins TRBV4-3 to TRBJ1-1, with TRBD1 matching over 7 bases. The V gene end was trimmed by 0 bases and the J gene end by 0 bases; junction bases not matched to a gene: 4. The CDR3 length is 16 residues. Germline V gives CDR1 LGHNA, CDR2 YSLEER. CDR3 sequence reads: CASSQDRQGMNTEAFF. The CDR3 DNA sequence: TGCGCCAGCAGCCAAGACCGACAGGGTATGAACACTGAAGCTTTCTTT.

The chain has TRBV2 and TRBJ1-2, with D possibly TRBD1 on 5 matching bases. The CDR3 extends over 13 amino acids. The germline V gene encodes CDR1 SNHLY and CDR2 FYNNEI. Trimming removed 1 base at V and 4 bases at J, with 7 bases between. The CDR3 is CASSEVTGYGYTF. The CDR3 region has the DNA TGTGCCAGCAGTGAAGTAACAGGCTATGGCTACACCTTC.

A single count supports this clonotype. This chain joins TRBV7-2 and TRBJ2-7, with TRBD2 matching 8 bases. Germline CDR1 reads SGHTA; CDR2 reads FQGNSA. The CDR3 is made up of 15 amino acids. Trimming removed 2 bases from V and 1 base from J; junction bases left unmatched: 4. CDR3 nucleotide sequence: TGTGCCAGCAGCTTAACGAGCGGGGGATCCTACGAGCAGTACTTC. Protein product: CASSLTSGGSYEQYF.

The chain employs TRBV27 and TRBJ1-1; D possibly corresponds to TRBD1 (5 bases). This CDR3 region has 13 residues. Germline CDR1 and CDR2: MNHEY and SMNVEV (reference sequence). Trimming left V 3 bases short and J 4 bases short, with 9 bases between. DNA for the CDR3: TGTGCCAGCAGTTTTGGGGGTGGCACTGAAGCTTTCTTT. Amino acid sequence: CASSFGGGTEAFF.

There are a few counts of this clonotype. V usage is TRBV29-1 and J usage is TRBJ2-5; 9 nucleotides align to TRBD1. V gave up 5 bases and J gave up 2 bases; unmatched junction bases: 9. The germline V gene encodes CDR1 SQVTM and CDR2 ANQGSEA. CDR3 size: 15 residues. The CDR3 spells CSVPLWGQGQETQYF. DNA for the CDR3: TGCAGCGTTCCCCTTTGGGGACAGGGTCAAGAGACCCAGTACTTC.

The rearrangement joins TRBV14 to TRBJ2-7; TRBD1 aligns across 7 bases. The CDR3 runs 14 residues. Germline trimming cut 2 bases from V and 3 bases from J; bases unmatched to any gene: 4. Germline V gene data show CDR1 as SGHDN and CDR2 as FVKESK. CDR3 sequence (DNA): TGTGCCAGCAGCCAATTGGGACAGCACTACGAGCAGTACTTC. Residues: CASSQLGQHYEQYF.

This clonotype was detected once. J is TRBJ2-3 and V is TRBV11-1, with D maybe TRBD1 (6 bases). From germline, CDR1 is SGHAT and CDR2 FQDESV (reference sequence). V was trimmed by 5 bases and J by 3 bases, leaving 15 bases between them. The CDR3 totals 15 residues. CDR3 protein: CASSKLGTPTDTQYF. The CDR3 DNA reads TGTGCCAGCAGCAAACTTGGGACACCAACAGATACGCAGTATTTT.

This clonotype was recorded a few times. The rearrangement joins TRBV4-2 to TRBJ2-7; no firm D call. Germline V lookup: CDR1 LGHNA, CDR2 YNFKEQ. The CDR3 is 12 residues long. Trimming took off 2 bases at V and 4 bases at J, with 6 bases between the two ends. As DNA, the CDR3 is TGTGCCAGCAGCCAATCAGGATACGAGCAGTACTTC. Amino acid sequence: CASSQSGYEQYF.

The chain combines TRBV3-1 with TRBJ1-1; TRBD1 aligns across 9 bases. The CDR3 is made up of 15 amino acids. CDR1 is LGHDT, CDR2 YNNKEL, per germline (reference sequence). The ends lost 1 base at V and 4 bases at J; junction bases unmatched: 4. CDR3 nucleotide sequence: TGTGCCAGCAGCCAAGTGGACAGGGGTTCCACTGAAGCTTTCTTT. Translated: CASSQVDRGSTEAFF.

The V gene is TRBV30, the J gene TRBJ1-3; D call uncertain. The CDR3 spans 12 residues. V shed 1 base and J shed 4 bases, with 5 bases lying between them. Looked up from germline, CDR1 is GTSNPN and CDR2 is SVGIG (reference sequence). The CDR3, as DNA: TGTGCCTGGAGTGGTCGGGGAAACACCATATATTTT. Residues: CAWSGRGNTIYF.

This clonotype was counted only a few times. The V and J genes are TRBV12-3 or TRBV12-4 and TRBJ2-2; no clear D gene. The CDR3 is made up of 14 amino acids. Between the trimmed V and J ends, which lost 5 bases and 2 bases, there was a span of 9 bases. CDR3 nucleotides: TGTGCCAGCAGTCCCCCATCTAACACCGGGGAGCTGTTTTTT. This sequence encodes CASSPPSNTGELFF.

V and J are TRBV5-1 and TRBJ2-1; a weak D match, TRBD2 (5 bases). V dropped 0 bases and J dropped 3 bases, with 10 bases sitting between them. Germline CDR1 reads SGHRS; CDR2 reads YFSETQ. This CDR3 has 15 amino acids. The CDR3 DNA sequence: TGCGCCAGCAGCTTGGGAGGGAGTGTCTACAATGAGCAGTTCTTC. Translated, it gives CASSLGGSVYNEQFF.

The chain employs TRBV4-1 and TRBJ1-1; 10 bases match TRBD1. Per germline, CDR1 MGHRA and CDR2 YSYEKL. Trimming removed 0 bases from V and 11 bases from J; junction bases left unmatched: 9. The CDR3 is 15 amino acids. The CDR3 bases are TGCGCCAGCAGCCAAGATCTCCGGACAGGGGGAGTCGCTTTCTTT. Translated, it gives CASSQDLRTGGVAFF.

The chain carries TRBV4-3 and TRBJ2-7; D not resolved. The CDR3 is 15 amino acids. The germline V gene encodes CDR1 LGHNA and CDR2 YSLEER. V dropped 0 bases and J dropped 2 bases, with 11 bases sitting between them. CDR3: CASSQDIESAYEQYF. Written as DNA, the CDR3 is TGCGCCAGCAGCCAAGATATCGAGAGCGCCTACGAGCAGTACTTC.

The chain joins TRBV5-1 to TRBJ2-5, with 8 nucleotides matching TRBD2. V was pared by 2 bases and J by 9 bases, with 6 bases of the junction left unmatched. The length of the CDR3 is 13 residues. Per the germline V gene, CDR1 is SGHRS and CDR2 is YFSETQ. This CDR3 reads CASSFYLREAQYF. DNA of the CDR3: TGCGCCAGCAGCTTTTATTTGCGGGAGGCCCAGTACTTC. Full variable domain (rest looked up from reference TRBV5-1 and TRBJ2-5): KAGVTQTPRYLIKTRGQQVTLSCSPISGHRSVSWYQQTPGQGLQFLFEYFSETQRNKGNFPGRFSGRQFSNSRSEMNVSTLELGDSALYLCASSFYLREAQYFGPGTRLLVL.

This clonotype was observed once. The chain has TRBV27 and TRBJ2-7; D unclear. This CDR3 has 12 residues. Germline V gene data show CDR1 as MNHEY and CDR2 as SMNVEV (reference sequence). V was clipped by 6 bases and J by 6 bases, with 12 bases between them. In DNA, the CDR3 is TGTGCCAGCAGGTCCTTCCTAGGCGAGCAGTACTTC. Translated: CASRSFLGEQYF.

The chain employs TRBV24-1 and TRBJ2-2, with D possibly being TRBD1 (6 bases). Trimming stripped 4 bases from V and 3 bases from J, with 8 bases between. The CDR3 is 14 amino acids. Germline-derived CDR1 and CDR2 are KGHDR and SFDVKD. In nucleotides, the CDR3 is TGTGCCACCAGTGAAAACAGGGACACCGGGGAGCTGTTTTTT. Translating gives CATSENRDTGELFF.

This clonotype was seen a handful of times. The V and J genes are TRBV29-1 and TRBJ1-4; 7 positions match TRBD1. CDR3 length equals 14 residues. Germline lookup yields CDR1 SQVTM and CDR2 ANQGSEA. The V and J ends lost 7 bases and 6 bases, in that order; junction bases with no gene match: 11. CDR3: CSAAAQGVYEKLFF. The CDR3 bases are TGCAGCGCCGCCGCCCAGGGGGTATATGAAAAACTGTTTTTT. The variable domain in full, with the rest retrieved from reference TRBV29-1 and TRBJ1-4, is SAVISQKPSRDICQRGTSLTIQCQVDSQVTMMFWYRQQPGQSLTLIATANQGSEATYESGFVIDKFPISRPNLTFSTLTVSNMSPEDSSIYLCSAAAQGVYEKLFFGSGTQLSVL.

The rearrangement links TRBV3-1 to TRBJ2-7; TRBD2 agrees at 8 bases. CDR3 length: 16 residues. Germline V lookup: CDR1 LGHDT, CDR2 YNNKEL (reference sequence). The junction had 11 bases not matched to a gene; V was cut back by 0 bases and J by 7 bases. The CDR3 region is CASSQDLISGIGEQYF. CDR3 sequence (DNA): TGTGCCAGCAGCCAAGATCTAATTAGCGGGATTGGTGAGCAGTACTTC.